The 21 T cell receptor beta chains reported below all come from one sample, sequenced in a study of T-cell memory formation after mild COVID-19. TCRdb independently ran MiXCR on the 5' RACE reads; one entry per CDR3 protein. The top ten clones hold 3.5% of a sample with under 300,000 distinct CDR3 sequences, over 15% of them seen once. The sample comprised PBMCs or a T cell subset sorted from them (not recorded which). The source of these receptors is a man between 18 and 35 years old who had mild COVID-19 (a few samples of this study predate the infection). Cell type and time point are not known.

This clonotype appeared a few times. The chain joins TRBV12-3 or TRBV12-4 to TRBJ2-6; a weak D match, TRBD1 (6 bases). This CDR3 spans 17 amino acids. V lost 4 bases, J lost 1 base, and 14 bases lay in between. CDR3 region: CASSSTGSRSGANVLTF. CDR3 bases: TGTGCCAGCAGTTCGACAGGCTCAAGGTCTGGGGCCAACGTCCTGACTTTC.

The chain has TRBV30 and TRBJ1-1; D gene unclear. Germline lookup yields CDR1 GTSNPN and CDR2 SVGIG (reference sequence). The CDR3 extends over 13 amino acids. V was clipped by 2 bases and J by 3 bases, with 10 bases between them. CDR3 in DNA: TGTGCCTGGAGTAATCTGCGGGACACTGAAGCTTTCTTT. It yields the protein CAWSNLRDTEAFF.

The chain has TRBV10-2 and TRBJ1-6; D unclear. Germline V gives CDR1 WSHSY, CDR2 SAAADI. This CDR3 is 12 amino acids long. The V end lost 1 base, the J end lost 14 bases, and 9 bases lay between the germline ends. CDR3 sequence: CASSEFDTTLHF. The CDR3 DNA is TGCGCCAGCAGTGAGTTCGACACAACCCTCCACTTT.

This chain uses TRBV12-3 or TRBV12-4 with TRBJ1-1; D is undetermined. Trimming cost V 3 bases and J 0 bases, with 11 bases left between them. There are 15 residues in the CDR3. The CDR3 here is CASSLGRILNTEAFF. The CDR3, as DNA: TGTGCCAGCAGTTTGGGTAGGATCCTGAACACTGAAGCTTTCTTT.

This clonotype has more than one count but fewer than ten. CDR3 DNA sequence: TGTGCCAGCAGCCCCGCGGGGGGGCCCCTCGTAGCCAAAAACATTCAGTACTTC. This codes for CASSPAGGPLVAKNIQYF. This rearrangement joins TRBV7-2 to TRBJ2-4, with 9 bases matching TRBD2. Germline trimming cut 5 bases from V and 0 bases from J; bases unmatched to any gene: 11. Germline loops: CDR1 SGHTA, CDR2 FQGNSA. CDR3 length: 18 amino acids.

The rearrangement links TRBV14 to TRBJ1-2; D call uncertain. The germline gives CDR1 SGHDN, CDR2 FVKESK. V was pared by 4 bases and J by 3 bases, with 12 bases between. CDR3 length equals 14 residues. In DNA form, the CDR3 reads TGTGCCAGCAGCCCGGCGGGGATCCACTATGGCTACACCTTC. Amino acid sequence: CASSPAGIHYGYTF. Supplemented by reference TRBV14 and TRBJ1-2, the full variable domain reads EAGVTQFPSHSVIEKGQTVTLRCDPISGHDNLYWYRRVMGKEIKFLLHFVKESKQDESGMPNNRFLAERTGGTYSTLKVQPAELEDSGVYFCASSPAGIHYGYTFGSGTRLTVV.

This clonotype was detected a few times. The rearrangement uses TRBV7-2 and TRBJ2-7; 11 positions match TRBD2. Germline V lookup: CDR1 SGHTA, CDR2 FQGNSA. V shed 5 bases and J 0 bases; nucleotides not matched to a gene: 3. This CDR3 contains 15 residues. In DNA form, the CDR3 reads TGTGCCAGCAGCCAGACTAGCGGGGCCTCCTACGAGCAGTACTTC. This sequence encodes CASSQTSGASYEQYF.

This clonotype was counted only a few times. This chain joins TRBV2 and TRBJ2-7, with a possible D match to TRBD1 (6 bases). Trimming shortened V by 5 bases and J by 2 bases, and 13 bases separated the two germline ends. The CDR3 is 14 residues long. From germline, CDR1 is SNHLY and CDR2 FYNNEI. CDR3 protein: CASSQQGFTYEQYV. The CDR3 DNA sequence: TGTGCCAGCAGTCAACAGGGTTTCACCTACGAGCAGTACGTC.

The sample holds a few counts of this clonotype. DNA of the CDR3: TGTGCCAGCGCCCCACTTCCGGGGGGGACTTACACCGGGGAGCTGTTTTTT. Amino acid sequence: CASAPLPGGTYTGELFF. The chain joins TRBV5-5 to TRBJ2-2; the match to TRBD2 covers 8 bases. The V gene's germline CDR1 is SGHKS and CDR2 YYEKEE (reference sequence). Losses at the gene ends were 7 bases for V and 3 bases for J; bases not matched to a gene: 14. This CDR3 is built from 17 residues.

This clonotype was detected only a few times. The V call is TRBV11-2, the J call TRBJ2-7; D possibly corresponds to TRBD1 (6 bases). Per germline, CDR1 SGHAT and CDR2 FQNNGV. The CDR3 has 14 residues. With 4 bases removed from V and 0 bases from J, the gap between germline ends came to 10 bases. CDR3 bases: TGTGCCAGCAGCTCAGACAGGACCTCCTACGAGCAGTACTTC. Translation gives CASSSDRTSYEQYF.

The chain combines TRBV4-1 with TRBJ2-7; 7 bases are shared with TRBD2. Unmatched junction bases numbered 2, after V lost 0 bases and J lost 0 bases. The CDR3 consists of 15 residues. The germline gives CDR1 MGHRA, CDR2 YSYEKL. The CDR3 region is CASSQDAGDSYEQYF. The CDR3 DNA reads as TGCGCCAGCAGCCAAGACGCGGGGGACTCCTACGAGCAGTACTTC.

There are many counts of this clonotype. The chain joins TRBV5-1 to TRBJ2-3; D uncertain. Germline V lookup: CDR1 SGHRS, CDR2 YFSETQ. The CDR3 is 13 amino acids. V lost 2 bases and J 4 bases, leaving 8 bases between the germline ends. This chain's CDR3 is CASSLGPSDTQYF. The CDR3 DNA reads as TGCGCCAGCAGCTTAGGACCTTCAGATACGCAGTATTTT.

J is TRBJ2-3 and V is TRBV6-5; 15 bases are a match to TRBD2. CDR3 length equals 18 residues. The trim removed 6 bases at V and 6 bases at J, leaving 13 bases unmatched. From germline, CDR1 is MNHEY and CDR2 SVGAGI. This chain's CDR3 is CASRPRTSGGVRWDTQYF. CDR3 coding DNA: TGTGCCAGCAGACCCCGGACTAGCGGGGGGGTTCGTTGGGATACGCAGTATTTT.

This chain connects TRBV6-5 to TRBJ2-5; D may be TRBD1 or TRBD2 (5 bases each). Looked up from germline, CDR1 is MNHEY and CDR2 is SVGAGI. The ends were cut back, 8 bases at V and 5 bases at J, with 9 bases in the middle. The CDR3 has 11 amino acids. The CDR3 nucleotides are TGTGCCAGCCATCGGGGCGAGACCCAGTACTTC. Translation gives CASHRGETQYF.

In this sample, this clonotype turned up a few times. As DNA, the CDR3 is TGTGCCAGCAGTGGCTTAGGTAGCGGGGGTATGGAGACCCAGTACTTC. It translates to CASSGLGSGGMETQYF. The rearrangement links TRBV6-5 to TRBJ2-5; the match to TRBD2 covers 9 bases. Per germline, CDR1 MNHEY and CDR2 SVGAGI. The V gene end was trimmed by 5 bases and the J gene end by 5 bases; junction bases not matched to a gene: 12. The CDR3 extends over 16 amino acids.

The chain recombines TRBV9 with TRBJ2-1; 9 bases match TRBD2. Trimming took 2 bases from V and 4 from J; bases not matched to a gene: 16. Germline loops: CDR1 SGDLS, CDR2 YYNGEE. The CDR3 is 19 amino acids. The CDR3 is CASSVGPSILAGSYNEQFF. CDR3 DNA sequence: TGTGCCAGCAGCGTGGGCCCGTCTATTCTAGCGGGGTCTTACAATGAGCAGTTCTTC.

The CDR3 coding sequence is TGTGCCAGCAGTGAAAGGAGGGGACTAGGGTCCTACGAGCAGTACTTC. Residues: CASSERRGLGSYEQYF. This chain joins TRBV2 and TRBJ2-7; the match to TRBD2 covers 8 bases. Germline V gene data show CDR1 as SNHLY and CDR2 as FYNNEI. J lost 1 base, V lost 2 bases, and 7 bases had no gene match. The CDR3 loop spans 16 amino acids.

This clonotype showed up many times. The CDR3 region has the DNA TGTGCCAGCAGCGCCGCGCGGGGACTTGGGGCCCTATCAAATGAGCAGTTCTTC. It yields the protein CASSAARGLGALSNEQFF. V and J are TRBV11-2 and TRBJ2-1; D perhaps matches TRBD2 (6 bases). Per the germline V gene, CDR1 is SGHAT and CDR2 is FQNNGV. The CDR3 extends over 18 amino acids. Trimming cost V 5 bases and J 7 bases, with 27 bases left between them.

V is TRBV11-3 and J is TRBJ1-1, with D possibly matching TRBD1 (6 bases). This CDR3 has 14 amino acids. The ends were cut back, 5 bases at V and 0 bases at J, with 10 bases in the middle. Germline V gives CDR1 SGHNT, CDR2 YENEEA. The CDR3 DNA is TGTGCCAGCAGCGAGGACAGCATGAACACTGAAGCTTTCTTT. Translating gives CASSEDSMNTEAFF.

To note about this clonotype: A read error may explain this, as a much larger clone is one base away. The CDR3 DNA reads TGTGCCAGCAGTACAGAGGGGAACACTGAAGCTTTCTTT. Protein sequence: CASSTEGNTEAFF. V is TRBV2 and J is TRBJ1-1; no reliable D call. The CDR3 spans 13 residues. Germline V gives CDR1 SNHLY, CDR2 FYNNEI. The ends were cut back, 5 bases at V and 1 base at J, with 8 bases in the middle.

This clonotype has only one observation. This chain joins TRBV10-1 and TRBJ2-5; either TRBD1 or TRBD2 may fit D (5 bases each). The CDR3 contains 12 residues. Germline V gene data show CDR1 as WNHNN and CDR2 as SYGVQD (reference sequence). Trimming cost V 10 bases and J 4 bases, with 13 bases left between them. The CDR3 spells CAIGTGGETQYF. As DNA, the CDR3 is TGCGCCATCGGGACGGGCGGAGAGACCCAGTACTTC.